The 7 T cell receptor beta chains listed next were all sequenced from one sample in a study of beta chain features in type 1 diabetes. Every bit of the isolated RNA underwent reverse transcription, so sequencing read expressed TCRB transcripts. TCRdb's copy holds only in-frame clones and misses some; the assay was immunoSEQ multiplex PCR. The sample records roughly 400,000 clones, approximately 13% being singletons. Input material: naive CD4+ T cells from blood. The receptors shown here come from a man aged 30-40 years in good health.

This clone appeared a few times. The chain couples TRBV10-3 to TRBJ2-1; 8 bases match TRBD1. CDR3 size: 12 residues. Germline CDR1 ENHRY, CDR2 SYGVKD. Losses at the gene ends were 5 bases for V and 10 bases for J; bases not matched to a gene: 4. CDR3 nucleotides: TGTGCCATCAGTCACGGACAGGGCGAGCAGTTCTTC. Its protein product is CAISHGQGEQFF.

The chain has TRBV6-1 and TRBJ1-6, with 8 bases that match TRBD1. V was pared by 2 bases and J by 7 bases, with 7 bases of the junction left unmatched. The germline V gene has CDR1 MNHNS and CDR2 SASEGT. The CDR3 sequence is 16 residues long. The CDR3 DNA is TGTGCCAGCAGTGAATTCCCGACAGGGGTAAATTCACCCCTCCACTTT. Encoded protein: CASSEFPTGVNSPLHF.

This chain joins TRBV5-4 and TRBJ2-1; TRBD2 is a possible D gene (6 bases). CDR3 size: 16 residues. Germline loops: CDR1 SGHNT, CDR2 YYREEE (reference sequence). Trimming pared 3 bases from V and 9 bases from J, leaving 22 bases between. CDR3 nucleotides: TGTGCCAGCAGCTCCACGGGACTGGTCCTAGGGGCTGAGCAGTTCTTC. This encodes CASSSTGLVLGAEQFF.

This clone appeared many times. This chain connects TRBV30 to TRBJ1-2; no firm D call. CDR3 length equals 11 residues. Looked up from germline, CDR1 is GTSNPN and CDR2 is SVGIG (reference sequence). Trimming removed 4 bases from V and 2 bases from J, with 5 bases in between. The CDR3 protein is CAWTGNYGYTF. CDR3 DNA: TGTGCCTGGACGGGGAACTATGGCTACACCTTC.

This clone has only a few counts. The chain uses TRBV4-1 and TRBJ2-2; D remains unclear. Deletions cut 4 bases from V and 0 bases from J, with 15 bases between. The length of the CDR3 is 17 residues. Germline CDR1 and CDR2: MGHRA and YSYEKL. CDR3 sequence: CASSRFRSIANTGELFF. The CDR3 bases are TGCGCCAGCAGCCGATTTAGGTCGATCGCGAACACCGGGGAGCTGTTTTTT.

This rearrangement joins TRBV9 to TRBJ2-2; no reliable D call. Between the trimmed V and J ends, which lost 3 bases and 4 bases, there was a span of 10 bases. Germline lookup yields CDR1 SGDLS and CDR2 YYNGEE. The CDR3 covers 14 residues. CDR3 residues: CASSALGSTGELFF. CDR3 nucleotides: TGTGCCAGCAGCGCCCTAGGAAGCACCGGGGAGCTGTTTTTT. The full variable domain, with the rest looked up from reference TRBV9 and TRBJ2-2, is DSGVTQTPKHLITATGQRVTLRCSPRSGDLSVYWYQQSLDQGLQFLIQYYNGEERAKGNILERFSAQQFPDLHSELNLSSLELGDSALYFCASSALGSTGELFFGEGSRLTVL.

The chain uses TRBV29-1 and TRBJ2-7; TRBD1 matches 9 bases. The CDR3 is 13 residues long. V shed 3 bases and J 3 bases; nucleotides not matched to a gene: 3. The V gene's germline CDR1 is SQVTM and CDR2 ANQGSEA. DNA of the CDR3: TGCAGCGTTGATCGGGGACAGGGCTACGAGCAGTACTTC. This translates into CSVDRGQGYEQYF.